This T cell receptor (beta chain) was sequenced for a study of cytomegalovirus exposure and HLA in healthy donors. The V gene's germline CDR1 is SNHLY and CDR2 FYNNEI. Between the trimmed V and J ends, which lost 7 bases and 0 bases, there was a span of 13 bases. The CDR3 spans 14 residues. The PCR employed 60 Vbeta primers together with 13 Jbeta primers. In the original workflow: Later, roughly 77 million unique TCR beta chains were counted in an analysis, and some 9.9 million of them were shared. TCRdb's copy holds only in-frame clones and misses some; the assay was immunoSEQ multiplex PCR. That table furnishes V, J and clone size, whereas the DNA furnished D and trimming. In the table there are around 190,000 clones, 60% to 80% of which are singletons.

This TCR was sampled from a woman under 30 in good health and CMV-seronegative. The sample consisted of PBMCs. The rearrangement links TRBV2 to TRBJ2-7; a possible D gene is TRBD1 (5 bases). The CDR3 protein is CASTRQKTSYEQYF. The CDR3 DNA sequence: TGTGCCAGCACCAGACAGAAGACCTCCTACGAGCAGTACTTC.